Presented here are 19 T cell receptor beta chains from one specimen sequenced in a study of blood T cell repertoires in COVID-19. TCRdb's table, derived via immunoSEQ multiplex PCR, lists solely in-frame clones and lacks some. The sample holds about 53,000 clones, approximately 82% seen once. The specimen sequenced was peripheral blood. The receptor source for this set is a human donor in a cohort sampled during active COVID-19.

V gene TRBV9 combines with J gene TRBJ1-2, with a weak D call TRBD1 (6 bases). Per the germline V gene, CDR1 is SGDLS and CDR2 is YYNGEE. V lost 6 bases to trimming and J lost 8 bases, with 17 bases between them. This CDR3 is built from 13 residues. The CDR3 DNA reads TGTGCCAGCACCACCCAGGGGTGGAGCGGCTACACCTTC. Translating gives CASTTQGWSGYTF.

The J gene is TRBJ1-1, the V gene TRBV6-2 or TRBV6-3, with a possible D match to TRBD1 (6 bases). The germline V gene encodes CDR1 MNHEY and CDR2 SVGEGT. This CDR3 is 15 amino acids long. V lost 4 bases and J lost 5, with 17 bases in between. Written as DNA, the CDR3 is TGTGCCAGCAGTTCCGGGACACAAATTAGGACTGAAGCTTTCTTT. It encodes CASSSGTQIRTEAFF.

This rearrangement joins TRBV6-5 to TRBJ1-1, with 8 bases identical to TRBD1. The J segment lost 9 bases and the V segment lost 0 bases, leaving 6 bases of the junction unmatched. The germline CDR1 and CDR2 sequences are MNHEY and SVGAGI. This CDR3 is built from 14 residues. CDR3 bases: TGTGCCAGCAGTTACTCATCAGGGGGCGAGAAAGCTTTCTTT. As protein: CASSYSSGGEKAFF.

The chain uses TRBV4-3 and TRBJ2-7, with a weak D call TRBD1 (7 bases). V lost 1 base to trimming and J lost 6 bases, with 16 bases between them. Germline V CDR1 and CDR2: LGHNA, YSLEER. This CDR3 is 15 amino acids long. The CDR3 DNA is TGCGCCAGCAGCCAAGCGCCAGGGGGGTGGGCCGAGCAGTACTTC. This translates into CASSQAPGGWAEQYF.

CDR3 region: CASSVVPVLSGGVNEQFF. The CDR3 DNA sequence: TGTGCCAGCAGCGTAGTCCCTGTCCTGAGCGGGGGGGTTAATGAGCAGTTCTTC. The chain has TRBV9 and TRBJ2-1; 10 bases match TRBD2. The CDR3 loop spans 18 amino acids. J gave up 7 bases and V 0 bases, and 13 bases lay outside the gene matches. Germline CDR1 and CDR2: SGDLS and YYNGEE.

This chain connects TRBV28 to TRBJ1-5; D is uncertain. Germline V gene data show CDR1 as MDHEN and CDR2 as SYDVKM. The CDR3 contains 12 residues. Trimming removed 7 bases at V and 5 bases at J, with 9 bases between. Here the CDR3 DNA reads TGTGCCAGCACCGCGGCTCATCAGCCCCAGCATTTT. Translated: CASTAAHQPQHF.

This clone appeared a few times. This chain connects TRBV6-2 or TRBV6-3 to TRBJ2-7, with 7 nucleotides matching TRBD1. The CDR3 runs 17 residues. V lost 4 bases, J lost 0 bases, and 12 bases stayed unmatched. CDR1 is MNHEY, CDR2 SVGEGT, per germline. The CDR3 DNA reads TGTGCCAGCAGTTTAATACCCGGGACAGCCTTCTCCTACGAGCAGTACTTC. Protein: CASSLIPGTAFSYEQYF.

The sample holds one count of this clone. The gene calls are TRBV13 and TRBJ2-3; tentatively, D is TRBD2 (7 bases). The length of the CDR3 is 15 residues. V lost 5 bases, J lost 2 bases, and 14 bases lay in between. Germline V gene sequence: CDR1 PRHDT, CDR2 FYEKMQ (reference sequence). CDR3 in amino acids: CASSPRGALTDTQYF. CDR3 DNA sequence: TGTGCCAGCAGCCCTCGGGGGGCTCTCACAGATACGCAGTATTTT.

The chain links TRBV7-2 to TRBJ1-2; 9 bases fit TRBD1. Trimming removed 4 bases from V and 3 bases from J; junction bases left unmatched: 6. Germline values: CDR1 SGHTA, CDR2 FQGNSA. This CDR3 has 15 residues. CDR3 amino acids: CASSSGQGWHYGYTF. The DNA of the CDR3 is TGTGCCAGCAGCTCGGGACAGGGCTGGCACTATGGCTACACCTTC.

The rearrangement joins TRBV10-2 to TRBJ2-4, with D perhaps TRBD2 (5 bases). V lost 6 bases and J 5 bases, leaving 8 bases between the germline ends. Germline V lookup: CDR1 WSHSY, CDR2 SAAADI. CDR3 length: 12 residues. The CDR3 here is CASSAGENIQYF. The CDR3 bases are TGCGCCAGCAGCGCCGGGGAAAACATTCAGTACTTC.

CDR3 region: CASSRGGTLGGEQFF. CDR3 coding DNA: TGTGCCAGCAGCCGAGGTGGGACACTCGGAGGTGAGCAGTTCTTC. The chain combines TRBV7-3 with TRBJ2-1; tentative D call: TRBD1 (6 bases). Germline values: CDR1 SGHTA, CDR2 FQGTGA. V was pared by 5 bases and J by 9 bases, with 20 bases between. The CDR3 contains 15 residues.

This clone was observed a few times. This rearrangement joins TRBV2 to TRBJ2-5, with 8 nucleotides matching TRBD1. This CDR3 is 14 amino acids long. Germline V gene lookup returns CDR1 SNHLY and CDR2 FYNNEI. V was pared by 7 bases and J by 5 bases, with 9 bases of the junction left unmatched. The CDR3 reads CASTETGAKETQYF. CDR3 DNA: TGTGCCAGCACGGAGACAGGGGCGAAGGAGACCCAGTACTTC.

V and J are TRBV18 and TRBJ2-7, with D possibly TRBD2 on 5 matching bases. Germline CDR1 KGHSH, CDR2 LQKENI. V lost 3 bases, J lost 0 bases, and 6 bases lay in between. This CDR3 has 13 residues. The CDR3 coding sequence is TGTGCCAGCTCACCGACTATCTCCTACGAGCAGTACTTC. Translated, it gives CASSPTISYEQYF.

This chain links TRBV9 with TRBJ2-3; 8 bases align to TRBD1. The ends lost 4 bases at V and 9 bases at J; junction bases unmatched: 10. Germline V gives CDR1 SGDLS, CDR2 YYNGEE. The CDR3 covers 14 residues. The chain's CDR3 is CASSTGQGPRTQYF. For the CDR3, the DNA is TGTGCCAGCAGCACCGGACAGGGCCCCCGAACGCAGTATTTT.

The V gene is TRBV6-2 or TRBV6-3, the J gene TRBJ1-1, with TRBD1 matching over 7 bases. This CDR3 has 16 residues. J gave up 8 bases and V 2 bases, and 14 bases lay outside the gene matches. The V gene's germline CDR1 is MNHEY and CDR2 SVGEGT. The CDR3 DNA follows: TGTGCCAGCAGTTACACCAACCGGGCGGGACAGAGAGAAGCTTTCTTT. As protein: CASSYTNRAGQREAFF.

This chain connects TRBV23-1 to TRBJ1-2, with TRBD1 identical over 8 bases. TRBV23-1 is labeled an ORF, and its function is uncertain. The CDR3 runs to 16 residues. V was clipped by 3 bases and J by 4 bases; unmatched bases: 10. The CDR3 DNA reads TGCGCCAGCAGTCAGGAACCGGGACAGGTTTTCTATGGCTACACCTTC. The encoded protein is CASSQEPGQVFYGYTF.

The V and J genes are TRBV18 and TRBJ2-3; 7 bases map to TRBD1. The CDR3 contains 15 residues. After removal of 1 base from V and 6 bases from J, the junction contained 7 bases not matched to a gene. Per germline, CDR1 KGHSH and CDR2 LQKENI. CDR3 loop: CASSPQGASADTQYF. Here the CDR3 DNA reads TGTGCCAGCTCACCACAGGGGGCTTCGGCGGATACGCAGTATTTT.

The chain is built from TRBV9 and TRBJ2-1; TRBD2 agrees at 7 bases. V was pared by 7 bases and J by 10 bases, with 8 bases of the junction left unmatched. Germline V gene lookup returns CDR1 SGDLS and CDR2 YYNGEE. This CDR3 is 12 amino acids long. CDR3 in amino acids: CASGRAGEEQFF. The CDR3 nucleotides are TGTGCCAGCGGGAGGGCGGGGGAGGAGCAGTTCTTC.

J is TRBJ2-7 and V is TRBV7-8, with D perhaps matching TRBD2 (5 bases). The V end was cut by 0 bases, the J end by 3 bases, with 9 bases between. This CDR3 comprises 14 residues. The germline gives CDR1 SGHVS, CDR2 FQNEAQ. CDR3: CASSLAGLFYEQYF. The DNA of the CDR3 is TGTGCCAGCAGCTTAGCTGGACTCTTCTACGAGCAGTACTTC. Full variable domain (missing parts from reference TRBV7-8 and TRBJ2-7): GAGVSQSPRYKVAKRGQDVALRCDPISGHVSLFWYQQALGQGPEFLTYFQNEAQLDKSGLPSDRFFAERPEGSVSTLKIQRTQQEDSAVYLCASSLAGLFYEQYFGPGTRLTVT.